This section outlines one TCR beta chain sequence together with its context. No antigen is known for it. The sample holds no much larger clone one base away, and base qualities are not on file. Other DNA sequences from this sample encode an identical CDR3 as well. Non-adjacent lung tissue from the same patient, taken as far from the tumour as possible and at least 3 cm away, was used for the normal lung samples. Frozen aliquots of unsorted single-cell suspensions were used for genomic DNA extraction with the QIAamp DNA kit. Tissues arrived within 2 hours of resection and were immediately processed into single-cell suspensions. Tissue was broken up mechanically, digested enzymatically with DNase I, collagenase I and hyaluronidase for roughly 32 minutes at 37 degrees C, and then filtered and RBC-lysed. The sample comes from a study of immune cell composition in non-small cell lung cancer (dated by TCRdb to 2016 to 2017). With regard to the full study: Histologic subtype, mainly lung adenocarcinoma or squamous cell carcinoma, was assigned on the basis of H&E together with p63, CK5, Napsin A and TTF-1 immunohistochemistry. TCR-beta sequencing (Adaptive Biotechnologies) was performed on a few dozen paired NSCLC tumour and non-adjacent lung specimens plus 26 tumour-only specimens. In supplementary cohort #1, which comprised 10 lung adenocarcinoma cases, paired tumour/lung TCR-beta sequencing was performed and TIL populations were generated so that tumour reactivity could be assessed. A few tumour specimens that had TCR-beta data belonged to rare histological subtypes and were left out of the subtype comparisons.

The germline V gene yields MGHRA for CDR1 and YSYEKL for CDR2. The junction carries 13 bases between V and J, which are trimmed by 0 bases and 8 bases respectively. The CDR3 measures 14 amino acids from cysteine to phenylalanine. Kept here is only the CDR3 DNA, which spans 42 bases and is read in frame from base 1. A two-step multiplex PCR was used to amplify TCR-beta CDR3 regions from genomic DNA, and Illumina-compatible adaptors were added in the second step. As a commercial immunoSEQ service, TCR-beta immunosequencing was carried out on an Illumina platform. The original pipeline was this. Repertoires were described by productive clonality and by Top 10 Clones, which is the percentage of T-cell templates coming from the ten most frequent sequences. Productive clonality had a range of 0 to 1, where 1 means a monoclonal population. Tumour-associated clones were defined as sequences comprising at least 0.1% of tumour T-cell templates but absent from matched non-adjacent lung, identified via log10 scatter plots. Two-group comparisons used Student's t-tests, stages used ANOVA, and relationships used linear regression, analysed in GraphPad Prism7 and R. The table was pulled from immuneACCESS by TCRdb, which kept in-frame rearrangements only. Such tables lose some clones; where checked, under half of the loss comes from unresolved V genes, and the rest has no known cause. V and J calls and clone size follow that table, whereas D and trimming were derived from the DNA. This sample lists thousands of clones; approximately 70% were detected once. In total, the top ten clones hold around 4.8% of the sample.

What the work shows at the level of the full study, not this receptor alone: No significant correlation was found between smoking pack-years and tumour TCR-beta clonality. In nine to ten adenocarcinoma cases, a strong correlation was found between maximal tumour-associated clone frequency and TIL tumour reactivity, whereas no such correlation was found between overall clonality and TIL tumour reactivity. The reactivity cohort included only approximately 11 cases, and whether tumour-reactive clones share sequences with the dominant in vivo tumour-associated clones was not shown. Nearly half of NSCLC cases had tumour-associated clones >0.5%, found in less than 40% of adenocarcinomas compared with about 82% of squamous carcinomas.

The sequence links TRBV4-1 to TRBJ1-2, with the D gene not confidently named. The sequencing input was non-adjacent lung tissue. This clonotype was sampled from a human donor with non-small cell lung cancer. The CDR3 region has the sequence CASSQDPSGLGYTF. The DNA reads TGCGCCAGCAGCCAAGACCCATCAGGCCTCGGCTACACCTTC.